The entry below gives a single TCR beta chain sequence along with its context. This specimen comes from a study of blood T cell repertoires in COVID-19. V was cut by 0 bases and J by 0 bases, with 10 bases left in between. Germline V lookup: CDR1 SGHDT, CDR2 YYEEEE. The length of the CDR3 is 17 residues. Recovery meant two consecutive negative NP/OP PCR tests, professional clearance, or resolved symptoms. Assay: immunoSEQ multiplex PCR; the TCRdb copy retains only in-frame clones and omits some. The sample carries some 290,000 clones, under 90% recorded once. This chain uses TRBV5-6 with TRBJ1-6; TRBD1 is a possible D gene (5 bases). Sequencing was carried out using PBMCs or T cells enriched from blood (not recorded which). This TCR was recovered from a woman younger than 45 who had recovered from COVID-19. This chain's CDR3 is CASSLGGVSSYNSPLHF. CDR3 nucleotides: TGTGCCAGCAGCTTGGGGGGCGTGAGCTCCTATAATTCACCCCTCCACTTT.